This T cell receptor beta chain was retrieved from a study of blood T cell repertoires in COVID-19. On the study more broadly: T cells, B-cell-depleted T cells, or PBMCs supplied cDNA or gDNA.

This CDR3 contains 12 residues. CDR1 SGHVS and CDR2 FNYEAQ come from the germline V gene. With 4 bases removed from V and 6 bases from J, the gap between germline ends came to 6 bases. In the original workflow: Estimated nucleated cell counts came from reference gene primer amplification. The data were produced by immunoSEQ multiplex PCR, yet TCRdb's version contains in-frame clones alone and is incomplete. Clone size and V and J calls were adopted from that table, with D and trimming inferred from the DNA. The repertoire consists of 300,000 to 500,000 clones, with over 75% occurring once and the leading ten covering approximately 1%.

The receptor was isolated from a woman between 25 and 40 years old with acute COVID-19. The genes are TRBV7-6 and TRBJ2-2, with D unresolved. Sequencing used PBMCs or T cells enriched from blood (not recorded which). The CDR3 region has the DNA TGTGCCAGCAGCTCTGTCTCCGGGGAGCTGTTTTTT. Encoded protein: CASSSVSGELFF.